This T cell receptor beta chain was documented in a study of Ad26.COV2.S vaccination and SARS-CoV-2 variants. Turning to the study itself: The donor was enrolled in the Ad26.COV2.S arm of the COV1001 trial. Once, or twice with 56 days between doses, Ad26.COV2.S was given intramuscularly. Whole-study findings and limits: Greater spike-specific TCR breadth was seen in vaccine recipients than in placebo recipients. Vaccinees and placebo recipients showed similar non-spike TCR breadth.

The protocol was immunoSEQ multiplex PCR, while the TCRdb copy is restricted to in-frame clones and leaves out a portion. The repertoire holds 300,000 to 400,000 clones, with 86% as singletons. Unmatched junction bases numbered 12, after V lost 5 bases and J lost 11 bases. There are 14 residues in the CDR3. Germline assignment: CDR1 SGHTA and CDR2 FQGNSA. The treatment here: around 19 received Ad26.COV2.S at low or high dose, single or two shots; five or six received placebo; per-sample allocation not given. Samples came from day 63 after the first vaccine or placebo injection. As regards this clone: No antigen is known for it.

This TCR derives from a person between 18 and 60 years old who received the Ad26.COV2.S COVID-19 vaccine or a placebo. The specimen was peripheral blood, collected in a trial of Ad26.COV2.S vaccine versus placebo. The V call is TRBV7-2, the J call TRBJ1-3; 7 bases fit TRBD1. CDR3 loop: CASSPYDRVGAIYF. The CDR3 DNA reads TGTGCCAGCAGCCCCTATGACAGGGTCGGGGCCATATATTTT.